Listed below are T cell receptor beta chains from one sample, sequenced in a study of cytomegalovirus exposure and HLA in healthy donors. Clones were sequenced by immunoSEQ multiplex PCR, and TCRdb holds only the in-frame ones, with some missing. The profile shows 80,000 to 100,000 clones, 80% to 90% of them singletons. Sequenced material: PBMCs. These receptor sequences come from a man aged 35 to 55 in good health and CMV-seronegative. The CDR3 runs from the conserved cysteine through the conserved F or W. A D gene is named only where the DNA matches it firmly. Where a row states a size, it is once, few, many or the class of an expanded clone; other rows omit it.

j_gene: TRBJ2-7; v_gene: TRBV5-6; abundance: once; d_gene: TRBD2; CDR3nt: TGTGCCAGCAGCTTGAGGCGGGGGGTTTACTACGAGCAGTACTTC; CDR3aa: CASSLRRGVYYEQYF
j_gene: TRBJ2-6; v_gene: TRBV5-6; abundance: few; d_gene: NA; CDR3nt: TGTGCCAGCAGCTTGTACATCGGGTCTGGGGCCAACGTCCTGACTTTC; CDR3aa: CASSLYIGSGANVLTF
j_gene: TRBJ2-5; v_gene: TRBV7-8; abundance: NA; d_gene: NA; CDR3nt: TGTGCCAGCAGCGCTAATACGGGGTTTGAAGAGACCCAGTACTTC; CDR3aa: CASSANTGFEETQYF
j_gene: TRBJ1-2; v_gene: TRBV4-1; abundance: NA; d_gene: TRBD1; CDR3nt: TGCGCCAGCAGCCAAGATCTTTTTCATATTCGGGACAGGGTTGGTCCTATTGGCTACACCTTC; CDR3aa: CASSQDLFHIRDRVGPIGYTF
j_gene: TRBJ1-2; v_gene: TRBV5-1; abundance: NA; d_gene: NA; CDR3nt: TGCGCCAGCAGCTTGGCAGGAAACTATGGCTACACCTTC; CDR3aa: CASSLAGNYGYTF
j_gene: TRBJ2-5; v_gene: TRBV28; abundance: NA; d_gene: TRBD1; CDR3nt: TGTGCCAGCAGTGCACAGGGGGCGTACCAAGAGACCCAGTACTTC; CDR3aa: CASSAQGAYQETQYF
j_gene: TRBJ2-5; v_gene: TRBV18; abundance: NA; d_gene: NA; CDR3nt: TGTGCCAGCTCACCCCGAACAGGGGAGACCCAGTACTTC; CDR3aa: CASSPRTGETQYF
j_gene: TRBJ2-7; v_gene: TRBV18; abundance: NA; d_gene: NA; CDR3nt: TGTGCCAGCTCACCACAGGGGAACTCCTACGAGCAGTACTTC; CDR3aa: CASSPQGNSYEQYF
j_gene: TRBJ2-7; v_gene: TRBV27; abundance: NA; d_gene: NA; CDR3nt: TGTGCCAGCGGCGACAGTAACTACGAGCAGTACTTC; CDR3aa: CASGDSNYEQYF
j_gene: TRBJ1-1; v_gene: TRBV18; abundance: NA; d_gene: NA; CDR3nt: TGTGCCAGCTCACCACCGCAGGGGCTGGTCACTGAAGCTTTCTTT; CDR3aa: CASSPPQGLVTEAFF
j_gene: TRBJ2-1; v_gene: TRBV5-4; abundance: NA; d_gene: TRBD1; CDR3nt: TGTGCCAGCAGCTTGCCGGGACAGGGTTTGAATGAGCAGTTCTTC; CDR3aa: CASSLPGQGLNEQFF
j_gene: TRBJ1-6; v_gene: TRBV10-3; abundance: NA; d_gene: NA; CDR3nt: TGTGCCATCAGTGAGTCAATCTATTCACCCCTCCACTTT; CDR3aa: CAISESIYSPLHF
j_gene: TRBJ1-2; v_gene: TRBV6-5; abundance: NA; d_gene: TRBD1; CDR3nt: TGTGCCAGCAGTTGGAGGACAGGGGGCGCCGGTGGCTACACCTTC; CDR3aa: CASSWRTGGAGGYTF